The 26 T cell receptor beta chains below come from one sample, sequenced in a study. TCRdb itself ran the reads through MiXCR, one entry per CDR3 protein. The sample includes approximately 1,800 distinct CDR3 sequences, roughly 8% of them seen just once. The specimen was CD4+ T cells from peripheral blood. The receptors stem from a human donor with rheumatoid arthritis.

The chain recombines TRBV20-1 with TRBJ2-1, with TRBD2 identical over 12 bases. CDR3 length equals 15 residues. Germline lookup yields CDR1 DFQATT and CDR2 SNEGSKA (reference sequence). The V gene end was trimmed by 3 bases and the J gene end by 4 bases; junction bases not matched to a gene: 4. CDR3 sequence: CSASRTSGTYNEQFF. The DNA for the CDR3 is TGCAGTGCTAGCAGGACTAGCGGGACATACAATGAGCAGTTCTTC.

This clonotype is deemed large. CDR3 amino acids: CASSPFHGAAYGYTF. In DNA, the CDR3 is TGTGCCAGCAGCCCCTTTCACGGGGCCGCCTATGGCTACACCTTC. The V call is TRBV7-2, the J call TRBJ1-2; tentatively, D is TRBD1 (5 bases). There are 15 residues in the CDR3. Between the trimmed V and J ends, which lost 5 bases and 4 bases, there was a span of 17 bases. The germline V gene encodes CDR1 SGHTA and CDR2 FQGNSA.

This clonotype was seen only a few times. The rearrangement joins TRBV7-2 to TRBJ2-1, with 8 bases fitting TRBD2. The length of the CDR3 is 15 residues. J was trimmed by 2 bases and V by 0 bases; bases with no gene match: 0. Germline CDR1 reads SGHTA; CDR2 reads FQGNSA. This CDR3 reads CASSLASGTYNEQFF. DNA of the CDR3: TGTGCCAGCAGCTTAGCTAGCGGGACCTACAATGAGCAGTTCTTC. Full variable domain (rest looked up from reference TRBV7-2 and TRBJ2-1): GAGVSQSPSNKVTEKGKDVELRCDPISGHTALYWYRQSLGQGLEFLIYFQGNSAPDKSGLPSDRFSAERTGGSVSTLTIQRTQQEDSAVYLCASSLASGTYNEQFFGPGTRLTVL.

This clonotype is deemed medium-sized. The chain has TRBV7-3 and TRBJ2-1; possible D gene TRBD1, 5 bases. Germline-derived CDR1 and CDR2 are SGHTA and FQGTGA. The CDR3 has 16 residues. Trimming removed 0 bases at V and 2 bases at J, with 11 bases between. CDR3 DNA sequence: TGTGCCAGCAGCTTAACGGGTGACAGAACCTACAATGAGCAGTTCTTC. Residues: CASSLTGDRTYNEQFF.

CDR3 region: CASRQDPYNEQFF. The DNA for the CDR3 is TGTGCCAGCAGACAGGATCCCTACAATGAGCAGTTCTTC. The gene calls are TRBV10-3 and TRBJ2-1, with D perhaps TRBD1 (6 bases). CDR1 and CDR2 from the germline V gene are ENHRY and SYGVKD. V was trimmed by 10 bases and J by 2 bases, leaving 12 bases between them. This CDR3 comprises 13 residues.

This clonotype is classed as medium-sized. The DNA for the CDR3 is TGTGCCAGCAACGCGCTGGGGGAGCAGTACTTC. Translated, it gives CASNALGEQYF. The rearrangement uses TRBV28 and TRBJ2-7; D is unresolved. This CDR3 contains 11 residues. V lost 7 bases and J lost 7, with 11 bases in between. In germline, CDR1 is MDHEN, CDR2 SYDVKM.

This clonotype is medium-sized within its sample. The chain links TRBV6-5 to TRBJ1-2; TRBD1 matches 8 bases. Germline CDR1 and CDR2: MNHEY and SVGAGI. The CDR3 extends over 15 amino acids. Trimming at V came to 2 bases and at J to 7 bases, leaving 9 bases not matched to a gene. The CDR3 loop is CASSYALTGERGYTF. The CDR3 DNA is TGTGCCAGCAGTTACGCCCTGACAGGGGAACGTGGCTACACCTTC.

Sample share makes this clonotype medium-sized. This rearrangement joins TRBV7-2 to TRBJ2-3; the D is unclear. CDR3 size: 15 residues. The germline V and J ends were trimmed by 2 bases and 2 bases, with 11 bases remaining between them. The germline gives CDR1 SGHTA, CDR2 FQGNSA. CDR3: CASSLSVAVTDTQYF. The CDR3 DNA reads TGTGCCAGCAGCTTATCGGTGGCAGTCACAGATACGCAGTATTTT.

This clonotype is deemed medium-sized. The chain joins TRBV12-3 or TRBV12-4 to TRBJ1-1; D remains ambiguous. This CDR3 has 10 amino acids. Trimming pared 5 bases from V and 11 bases from J, leaving 9 bases between. CDR3 in amino acids: CASSGPGAFF. The CDR3 nucleotides read TGTGCCAGCAGTGGGCCCGGGGCTTTCTTT.

This clonotype is termed medium-sized. The V gene is TRBV6-1, the J gene TRBJ1-1, with D possibly TRBD1 on 5 matching bases. V lost 6 bases to trimming and J lost 0 bases, with 11 bases between them. From germline, CDR1 is MNHNS and CDR2 SASEGT. The CDR3 has 14 residues. In nucleotides, the CDR3 is TGTGCCAGCAGCCTAAGGGGATTGAACACTGAAGCTTTCTTT. It specifies CASSLRGLNTEAFF.

This clonotype is categorized as medium-sized. The chain employs TRBV7-2 and TRBJ2-2; 7 nucleotides match TRBD1. The CDR3 runs to 14 residues. Germline loops: CDR1 SGHTA, CDR2 FQGNSA. V shed 4 bases and J 8 bases; nucleotides not matched to a gene: 7. CDR3 sequence: CASSSYRGSGELFF. CDR3 in DNA: TGTGCCAGCAGCTCGTACAGGGGTAGTGGGGAGCTGTTTTTT.

This clonotype is judged medium-sized. The chain has TRBV28 and TRBJ1-2; 7 bases align to TRBD1. CDR1 is MDHEN, CDR2 SYDVKM, per germline. J lost 3 bases, V lost 6 bases, and 4 bases had no gene match. There are 13 residues in the CDR3. This CDR3 reads CASSQTGYYGYTF. The CDR3 nucleotides are TGTGCCAGCAGCCAGACAGGGTACTATGGCTACACCTTC.

This clonotype rates as medium-sized (0.01 to 0.1%). The chain recombines TRBV12-3 or TRBV12-4 with TRBJ1-1; the D is unclear. The CDR3 length is 15 residues. Trimming removed 4 bases from V and 4 bases from J, with 16 bases in between. CDR3 region: CASSSSGTVGTEAFF. The CDR3 DNA is TGTGCCAGCAGTTCCAGCGGTACAGTAGGCACTGAAGCTTTCTTT.

This clonotype ranks as medium-sized. The chain uses TRBV29-1 and TRBJ1-1, with D perhaps TRBD1 (5 bases). V lost 7 bases, J lost 5 bases, and 17 bases lay in between. CDR1 and CDR2 (germline): SQVTM, ANQGSEA. This CDR3 region has 13 residues. The CDR3 DNA is TGCAGCGCTGGACGGGGGGAAGGTACTGAAGCTTTCTTT. Amino acids: CSAGRGEGTEAFF.

Sample share makes this clonotype medium-sized (0.01 to 0.1%). CDR3 in DNA: TGTGCCAGCTCAGCCGACGGAGAGATCTATGGCTACACCTTC. Protein: CASSADGEIYGYTF. V is TRBV18 and J is TRBJ1-2; D gene uncertain. From germline, CDR1 is KGHSH and CDR2 LQKENI. The V end lost 5 bases, the J end lost 4 bases, and 14 bases lay between the germline ends. The CDR3 totals 14 residues.

This clonotype is labeled medium-sized. The chain uses TRBV5-4 and TRBJ2-7; the match to TRBD2 covers 8 bases. This CDR3 is 15 amino acids long. The V gene end was trimmed by 5 bases and the J gene end by 4 bases; junction bases not matched to a gene: 11. CDR1 and CDR2 from the germline V gene are SGHNT and YYREEE (reference sequence). The CDR3 reads CASSSWTSRTYEQYF. The CDR3 bases are TGTGCCAGCAGTTCGTGGACTAGCAGGACTTACGAGCAGTACTTC.

By sample share, this clonotype is medium-sized. The chain is built from TRBV4-1 and TRBJ2-5, with D tentatively TRBD2 (7 bases). This CDR3 is 14 amino acids long. Per the germline V gene, CDR1 is MGHRA and CDR2 is YSYEKL. The V and J ends lost 0 bases and 4 bases respectively, with 9 bases between them. The CDR3 DNA sequence: TGCGCCAGCAGCCAAGAGGGGGGGCGAGAGACCCAGTACTTC. This translates into CASSQEGGRETQYF.

By sample share, this clonotype is medium-sized (0.01 to 0.1%). The J gene is TRBJ2-3, the V gene TRBV20-1; D possibly corresponds to TRBD2 (6 bases). V was cut by 7 bases and J by 5 bases, with 22 bases left in between. The CDR3 runs to 15 residues. Germline V gene data show CDR1 as DFQATT and CDR2 as SNEGSKA (reference sequence). CDR3 in amino acids: CSGLLMEGQGDTQYF. In DNA, the CDR3 is TGCAGTGGGCTACTAATGGAGGGCCAAGGAGATACGCAGTATTTT.

In its sample, this clonotype is medium-sized. This chain uses TRBV7-9 with TRBJ2-5; 7 nucleotides match TRBD1. There are 14 residues in the CDR3. Germline loops: CDR1 SEHNR, CDR2 FQNEAQ (reference sequence). After removal of 5 bases from V and 5 bases from J, the junction contained 8 bases not matched to a gene. The CDR3 nucleotides are TGTGCCAGCAGCCGAGCGACAGGGATTGAGACCCAGTACTTC. Its translation is CASSRATGIETQYF.

This clonotype has at least ten counts. The chain has TRBV5-1 and TRBJ2-1; 9 bases align to TRBD2. Unmatched junction bases numbered 5, after V lost 0 bases and J lost 4 bases. There are 16 residues in the CDR3. CDR1 and CDR2 (germline): SGHRS, YFSETQ. The CDR3 DNA follows: TGCGCCAGCAGCTTGGGAGAGCTAGCGGGATACAATGAGCAGTTCTTC. It yields the protein CASSLGELAGYNEQFF.

Within the sample, this clonotype is medium-sized. The chain links TRBV30 to TRBJ2-7; D is unresolved. Germline V gene sequence: CDR1 GTSNPN, CDR2 SVGIG (reference sequence). The CDR3 runs to 13 residues. Trimming removed 3 bases at V and 0 bases at J, with 9 bases between. The chain's CDR3 is CAWSLGSSYEQYF. CDR3 nucleotides: TGTGCCTGGAGCCTAGGCAGCTCCTACGAGCAGTACTTC.

In its sample, this clonotype is medium-sized. The CDR3 reads CAPRQGDYEQYF. The CDR3 DNA sequence: TGTGCCCCCCGGCAGGGGGATTACGAGCAGTACTTC. The rearrangement joins TRBV7-3 to TRBJ2-7, with TRBD1 matching over 7 bases. V was clipped by 11 bases and J by 4 bases; unmatched bases: 8. The CDR3 loop spans 12 amino acids. Germline CDR1 and CDR2: SGHTA and FQGTGA.

Concerning this clonotype: At one boundary the junction diverges from the germline segment, which might be a read error. This sequence joins TRBV20-1 and TRBJ2-1; weak D call: TRBD1 (6 bases). Germline loops: CDR1 DFQATT, CDR2 SNEGSKA (reference sequence). This CDR3 spans 15 amino acids. The CDR3 here is CSAKGQGSSYNERFF. DNA of the CDR3: TGTAGTGCTAAGGGCCAGGGGAGCTCCTACAATGAGCGGTTCTTC.

This clonotype qualifies as medium-sized (0.01 to 0.1%). The rearrangement uses TRBV5-1 and TRBJ2-1; maybe TRBD2 (6 bases). Trimming stripped 4 bases from V and 3 bases from J, with 17 bases between. Germline CDR1 is SGHRS and CDR2 is YFSETQ. The CDR3 is 16 amino acids. The CDR3 loop is CASSPNPGLIYNEQFF. CDR3 coding DNA: TGCGCCAGCAGCCCTAACCCGGGACTTATCTACAATGAGCAGTTCTTC.

A few counts support this clonotype. V and J are TRBV4-1 and TRBJ2-7; no clear D gene. The V gene lost 1 base and the J gene lost 6 bases, with 13 bases spanning the gap. Germline V CDR1 and CDR2: MGHRA, YSYEKL. This CDR3 comprises 14 residues. The CDR3 DNA reads as TGCGCCAGCAGCCAAGTTGGCAGCTGGGGCGAGCAGTACTTC. Translating it yields CASSQVGSWGEQYF.

Relative to its sample, this clonotype is medium-sized. The J gene is TRBJ2-5, the V gene TRBV6-6, with TRBD2 as a possible D gene (6 bases). The CDR3 is made up of 13 amino acids. Germline-derived CDR1 and CDR2 are MNHNY and SVGAGI (reference sequence). Trimming shortened V by 0 bases and J by 5 bases, and 7 bases separated the two germline ends. The CDR3 region is CASSYSEGETQYF. The CDR3 region has the DNA TGTGCCAGCAGTTACTCGGAGGGGGAGACCCAGTACTTC.